The 10 T cell receptor beta chains in this list originate from one sample, sequenced in a study of T cell clonality in common variable immunodeficiency. Profiled with immunoSEQ multiplex PCR; TCRdb holds only in-frame clones, not every one. The profile covers 44,000 or so clones, none occurring a single time. The sequencing sample was made of peripheral blood mononuclear cells. Receptor source: a person aged 18 to 75 in good health.

This clone was recorded at least ten times. The CDR3 is cut off 3 residues early in the read; its end comes from the germline J gene. This chain joins TRBV2 and TRBJ2-2; D possibly corresponds to TRBD1 (6 bases). The germline V gene has CDR1 SNHLY and CDR2 FYNNEI. The CDR3 covers 15 residues. Trimming took off 7 bases at V and 5 bases at J, with 17 bases between the two ends. This chain's CDR3 is CASISKTGKTGELFF. The CDR3 DNA, read in part, is TGTGCCAGCATCAGCAAAACAGGGAAGACCGGGGAG.

This clone has ten or more counts. The read falls 3 residues short of the CDR3 end, and the missing part is taken from the germline J gene. The rearrangement joins TRBV12-3 or TRBV12-4 to TRBJ2-2; 7 bases line up with TRBD1. Trimming at V came to 4 bases and at J to 6 bases, leaving 5 bases not matched to a gene. The CDR3 is 14 amino acids. The CDR3 bases that were read are TGTGCCAGCAGTTACGACAGGGTTGCCGGGGAG. It translates to CASSYDRVAGE. The complete CDR3 protein is CASSYDRVAGELFF.

This clone was observed at least ten times. The covered CDR3 bases are TGTGCCAGCAGTTTAGGGACAGGGGGCTACGAG. Translation: CASSLGTGGYE. The CDR3 reads in full as CASSLGTGGYEQYF. This sequence joins TRBV12-3 or TRBV12-4 and TRBJ2-7, with 10 bases that match TRBD1. The read terminates 3 residues ahead of where the CDR3 ends, so the germline J gene completes it. This CDR3 has 14 residues. V lost 1 base, J lost 3 bases, and 0 bases stayed unmatched.

This clone was counted many times. CDR3 in amino acids: CASSPGQGNTIYF. The sequenced CDR3 bases are TGTGCCAGCAGCCCCGGACAGGGAAACACC. The chain joins TRBV11-3 to TRBJ1-3, with D perhaps TRBD1 (6 bases). From the germline J gene comes the end of the CDR3, since the read stops 3 residues before it. Germline V gene data show CDR1 as SGHNT and CDR2 as YENEEA. V gave up 5 bases and J gave up 4 bases, with 9 bases separating them. This CDR3 has 13 amino acids.

This clone showed up many times. The CDR3 end falls 3 residues outside the read, so it is completed with the germline J gene. The rearrangement links TRBV20-1 to TRBJ2-3; 14 nucleotides align to TRBD2. This CDR3 comprises 17 residues. In germline, CDR1 is DFQATT, CDR2 SNEGSKA (reference sequence). V lost 3 bases to trimming and J lost 6 bases; unmatched junction nucleotides: 11. CDR3 amino acids: CSASVGGTSGGWDTQYF. The CDR3 bases that were read are TGCAGTGCTAGTGTTGGGGGGACTAGCGGGGGTTGGGATACG.

This clone was counted between two and nine times. The sequenced fragment ends 3 residues before the CDR3 boundary, so the rest is inferred from the germline J gene. The chain links TRBV6-2 or TRBV6-3 to TRBJ2-4; 7 bases are shared with TRBD1. Germline V gene lookup returns CDR1 MNHEY and CDR2 SVGEGT. CDR3 length equals 14 residues. The CDR3 spells CASSQTGTTYGQYF. CDR3 DNA, as far as it was read: TGTGCCAGCAGCCAGACAGGGACGACTTATGGT.

This clone was counted many times. CDR3 region: CSAREEDRVVGAFF. CDR3 bases read: TGCAGTGCTAGAGAAGAGGACAGGGTAGTTGGA. The chain links TRBV20-1 to TRBJ1-1; 8 bases line up with TRBD1. The read is 3 residues too short to cover the CDR3 end, so that end is filled in from the germline J gene. The CDR3 is 14 residues long. Per the germline V gene, CDR1 is DFQATT and CDR2 is SNEGSKA (reference sequence).

This clone showed up many times. The read halts 3 residues ahead of the CDR3 end, with the missing end drawn from the germline J gene. This CDR3 is also generated by other DNA sequences in the sample. This chain links TRBV12-3 or TRBV12-4 with TRBJ2-7; TRBD1 matches at 7 bases. The CDR3 is 12 amino acids. Trimming at V came to 9 bases and at J to 3 bases, leaving 5 bases not matched to a gene. The CDR3 is CASSRDSYEQYF. Partial CDR3 DNA: TGTGCCAGTAGCCGGGACAGCTACGAG.

This clone was counted ten times or more. Being one base from a much bigger clone, this may be a read error. The read comes to an end 3 residues before the CDR3 does, leaving the germline J gene to fill in the end. The chain carries TRBV5-6 and TRBJ2-7; TRBD2 is a possible D gene (6 bases). V was shortened by 4 bases and J by 6 bases, with 11 bases between the two germline ends. CDR3 length: 12 amino acids. CDR1 and CDR2 from the germline V gene are SGHDT and YYEEEE. CDR3 bases read: TGTGCCAGCAGCCTCGGGACTGGCGAG. Its protein is CASSLGTGE. The whole CDR3 protein reads CASSLGTGEQYF.

This clone occurred many times. Read data end 3 residues before the CDR3 end; the end is taken from the germline J gene. V is TRBV6-1 and J is TRBJ1-6, with D uncertain. The CDR3 loop spans 16 amino acids. Germline assignment: CDR1 MNHNS and CDR2 SASEGT. Trimming took off 1 base at V and 8 bases at J, with 15 bases between the two ends. Incomplete CDR3 DNA: TGTGCCAGCAGTGAAGTAGGTTGGTACGGGGATTCACCC. Amino acid sequence: CASSEVGWYGDSP. The entire CDR3 reads CASSEVGWYGDSPLHF.